The 20 T cell receptor beta chains presented below share a single source sample, sequenced in a study of T cell responses to AZD1222 COVID-19 vaccine. Profiling relied on immunoSEQ multiplex PCR, and the TCRdb table lists in-frame clones only, not all of them. The sample consists of some 140,000 clones, roughly 89% of them appearing once. Sequenced material: peripheral blood, taken on day 0 of AZD1222 vaccination. The receptors originated from an adult in good health.

This chain connects TRBV7-3 to TRBJ1-2, with TRBD1 matching over 9 bases. V lost 6 bases, J lost 9 bases, and 8 bases stayed unmatched. Per germline, CDR1 SGHTA and CDR2 FQGTGA. The CDR3 length is 13 residues. This CDR3 reads CASSFGQGRSYTF. CDR3 nucleotides: TGTGCCAGCAGTTTCGGACAGGGGCGCAGCTACACCTTC.

The V call is TRBV24-1, the J call TRBJ2-1; D is unclear. The V gene lost 5 bases and the J gene lost 7 bases, with 11 bases spanning the gap. From germline, CDR1 is KGHDR and CDR2 SFDVKD. The CDR3 is 13 residues long. This CDR3 is CATSVKSSNEQFF. The DNA of the CDR3 is TGTGCCACCAGTGTTAAGTCGTCGAATGAGCAGTTCTTC.

V usage is TRBV11-2 and J usage is TRBJ2-7; D is unclear. The CDR3 extends over 14 amino acids. Germline CDR1 is SGHAT and CDR2 is FQNNGV. With 2 bases removed from V and 5 bases from J, the gap between germline ends came to 13 bases. In nucleotides, the CDR3 is TGTGCCAGCAGCTTAACCCAACCGGGCCACGAGCAGTACTTC. Translating it yields CASSLTQPGHEQYF.

The chain carries TRBV5-1 and TRBJ2-3; D may correspond to TRBD1 or TRBD2 (5 bases each). The CDR3 length is 15 residues. V dropped 1 base and J dropped 2 bases, with 11 bases sitting between them. Per germline, CDR1 SGHRS and CDR2 YFSETQ. Here the CDR3 reads CASSLTGLNTDTQYF. The CDR3 region has the DNA TGCGCCAGCAGCTTGACGGGGCTAAACACAGATACGCAGTATTTT.

The chain joins TRBV24-1 to TRBJ1-5; possible D gene TRBD1, 6 bases. The germline CDR1 and CDR2 sequences are KGHDR and SFDVKD. The CDR3 sequence is 15 residues long. Trimming took 2 bases from V and 5 from J, leaving 12 bases between them. The CDR3 sequence: CATSDSRQADQPQHF. DNA for the CDR3: TGTGCCACCAGTGATTCACGACAGGCTGATCAGCCCCAGCATTTT.

The chain couples TRBV13 to TRBJ1-2; D might be TRBD1 (5 bases). The germline V gene has CDR1 PRHDT and CDR2 FYEKMQ (reference sequence). The CDR3 length is 13 residues. Trimming shortened V by 5 bases and J by 6 bases, and 13 bases separated the two germline ends. CDR3 DNA: TGTGCCAGCAGCGCGGGACTCATGGATGGCTACACCTTC. Amino acids: CASSAGLMDGYTF.

V usage is TRBV6-5 and J usage is TRBJ1-1, with D possibly TRBD1 on 6 matching bases. V was trimmed by 4 bases and J by 8 bases, leaving 8 bases between them. The CDR3 is 11 amino acids. Looked up from germline, CDR1 is MNHEY and CDR2 is SVGAGI. For the CDR3, the DNA is TGTGCCAGCAGTTTCACAGGGGAAGCTTTCTTT. Its protein is CASSFTGEAFF.

The chain is built from TRBV5-5 and TRBJ1-5, with D tentatively TRBD1 (5 bases). V was shortened by 4 bases and J by 5 bases, with 22 bases between the two germline ends. The length of the CDR3 is 17 residues. Germline assignment: CDR1 SGHKS and CDR2 YYEKEE (reference sequence). The chain's CDR3 is CASSLGPPRDLYQPQHF. The CDR3 DNA is TGTGCCAGCAGCCTGGGCCCTCCCCGGGACCTTTATCAGCCCCAGCATTTT.

V gene TRBV15 combines with J gene TRBJ1-5; 8 nucleotides align to TRBD1. CDR3 length: 16 residues. Germline V lookup: CDR1 LNHNV, CDR2 YYDKDF (reference sequence). Germline trimming cut 8 bases from V and 6 bases from J; bases unmatched to any gene: 15. The CDR3 is CATRGIDRGKGQPQHF. As DNA, the CDR3 is TGTGCCACCCGCGGAATCGACAGGGGAAAAGGTCAGCCCCAGCATTTT.

The chain is built from TRBV27 and TRBJ1-5, with 7 bases lining up with TRBD1. Looked up from germline, CDR1 is MNHEY and CDR2 is SMNVEV (reference sequence). The CDR3 is made up of 23 amino acids. The junction had 26 bases not matched to a gene; V was cut back by 3 bases and J by 0 bases. CDR3 sequence: CASSFPPLRWGQIRKYSNQPQHF. The CDR3 region has the DNA TGTGCCAGCAGTTTCCCCCCCCTTAGATGGGGACAGATACGCAAATATAGCAATCAGCCCCAGCATTTT.

J is TRBJ1-3 and V is TRBV19; maybe TRBD1 (5 bases). The V end lost 5 bases, the J end lost 6 bases, and 11 bases lay between the germline ends. There are 13 residues in the CDR3. CDR1 LNHDA and CDR2 SQIVND come from the germline V gene (reference sequence). CDR3 DNA sequence: TGTGCCAGTAGTCACAGGAATTTAAACACCATATATTTT. This translates into CASSHRNLNTIYF.

In this sample, this clone turned up a few times. J is TRBJ2-1 and V is TRBV6-4; possible D gene TRBD2, 6 bases. The CDR3 is 15 amino acids. Germline V lookup: CDR1 MRHNA, CDR2 SNTAGT. V was shortened by 5 bases and J by 8 bases, with 19 bases between the two germline ends. This CDR3 is CASSRQTGSGDEQFF. The DNA for the CDR3 is TGTGCCAGCAGTAGGCAGACCGGCTCGGGAGATGAGCAGTTCTTC.

This sequence joins TRBV7-9 and TRBJ2-1, with 8 bases fitting TRBD2. The CDR3 runs 18 residues. The V segment lost 10 bases and the J segment 0 bases; nucleotides outside the gene matches: 17. Germline V gives CDR1 SEHNR, CDR2 FQNEAQ (reference sequence). CDR3 loop: CAISSPYSGESSYNEQFF. The DNA for the CDR3 is TGTGCCATATCCTCCCCTTATAGCGGGGAGAGCTCCTACAATGAGCAGTTCTTC.

V usage is TRBV5-1 and J usage is TRBJ1-4, with a tentative D call TRBD1 (6 bases). Trimming took off 3 bases at V and 8 bases at J, with 14 bases between the two ends. This CDR3 spans 14 amino acids. Germline-derived CDR1 and CDR2 are SGHRS and YFSETQ. The CDR3 sequence is CASSWTSGGEKLFF. CDR3 coding DNA: TGCGCCAGCAGCTGGACGAGCGGGGGCGAAAAACTGTTTTTT.

The rearrangement links TRBV7-9 to TRBJ1-2; 11 bases line up with TRBD1. V was pared by 5 bases and J by 8 bases, with 13 bases of the junction left unmatched. The germline CDR1 and CDR2 sequences are SEHNR and FQNEAQ (reference sequence). CDR3 length: 16 residues. The CDR3 sequence is CASSLPRTGGMDGYTF. CDR3 in DNA: TGTGCCAGCAGCCTACCAAGGACAGGGGGCATGGACGGCTACACCTTC.

This clone showed up just a few times. V and J are TRBV7-2 and TRBJ1-2, with D perhaps TRBD1 (6 bases). Trimming took 1 base from V and 4 from J, leaving 13 bases between them. Looked up from germline, CDR1 is SGHTA and CDR2 is FQGNSA. The CDR3 is 15 residues long. Written as DNA, the CDR3 is TGTGCCAGCAGCTTAGTCGGCCAGGGGAGCTATGGCTACACCTTC. Protein product: CASSLVGQGSYGYTF.

The chain has TRBV4-1 and TRBJ2-1, with 8 nucleotides matching TRBD2. The CDR3 has 15 residues. The V segment lost 2 bases and the J segment 0 bases; nucleotides outside the gene matches: 0. Germline loops: CDR1 MGHRA, CDR2 YSYEKL. DNA for the CDR3: TGCGCCAGCAGCCAAACTAGCGGCTCCTACAATGAGCAGTTCTTC. Translation gives CASSQTSGSYNEQFF.

V and J are TRBV6-5 and TRBJ2-7; 10 bases map to TRBD1. This CDR3 contains 14 residues. Germline trimming cut 6 bases from V and 6 bases from J; bases unmatched to any gene: 8. The germline V gene encodes CDR1 MNHEY and CDR2 SVGAGI. The CDR3: CASRTHRTGGEQYF. The CDR3 bases are TGTGCCAGCAGAACTCATAGGACAGGGGGCGAGCAGTACTTC.

This rearrangement joins TRBV4-1 to TRBJ1-3; maybe TRBD1 (5 bases). Trimming pared 5 bases from V and 0 bases from J, leaving 14 bases between. The length of the CDR3 is 16 residues. Per germline, CDR1 MGHRA and CDR2 YSYEKL. CDR3 amino acids: CASSTPAGDSGNTIYF. Written as DNA, the CDR3 is TGCGCCAGCAGCACCCCCGCGGGGGACTCTGGAAACACCATATATTTT.

The chain couples TRBV4-3 to TRBJ1-2, with D maybe TRBD1 (6 bases). V was shortened by 0 bases and J by 7 bases, with 21 bases between the two germline ends. This CDR3 has 17 residues. Germline CDR1 is LGHNA and CDR2 is YSLEER. The CDR3 sequence: CASSQDHRGGKLGGYTF. DNA of the CDR3: TGCGCCAGCAGCCAAGATCACCGAGGGGGGAAACTAGGTGGCTACACCTTC.